Each of the 10 T cell receptor beta chains below was sequenced from the same sample in a study of cytomegalovirus exposure and HLA in healthy donors. PCR was performed using 60 Vbeta and 13 Jbeta primers. Produced via immunoSEQ multiplex PCR; TCRdb's table is partial and in-frame only. The data include 75,000 to 80,000 clones; the top ten clones carry 3.8%. The sample taken for sequencing was PBMCs. These receptors originate from a man aged 18 to 30 in good health and CMV-seropositive.

This chain links TRBV10-2 with TRBJ2-7; TRBD1 matches at 9 bases. Trimming removed 10 bases from V and 2 bases from J; junction bases left unmatched: 3. The CDR3 totals 12 residues. CDR1 is WSHSY, CDR2 SAAADI, per germline. The CDR3 DNA sequence: TGCGCCACCTGGACAGGGGCCTACGAGCAGTACTTC. Protein product: CATWTGAYEQYF.

The V call is TRBV13, the J call TRBJ1-2; TRBD1 might be the D (5 bases). V lost 2 bases to trimming and J lost 4 bases, with 11 bases between them. Germline CDR1 PRHDT, CDR2 FYEKMQ (reference sequence). The CDR3 is 14 amino acids. The CDR3 DNA reads TGTGCCAGCAGCTTAATAGGGGAAGTCTATGGCTACACCTTC. Translating gives CASSLIGEVYGYTF.

The chain employs TRBV11-3 and TRBJ2-7; 11 nucleotides match TRBD1. Losses at the gene ends were 3 bases for V and 3 bases for J; bases not matched to a gene: 4. Per germline, CDR1 SGHNT and CDR2 YENEEA. This CDR3 has 15 residues. The CDR3 is CASSFGQGASYEQYF. The CDR3 region has the DNA TGTGCCAGCAGCTTTGGACAGGGGGCTAGCTACGAGCAGTACTTC.

The V gene is TRBV14, the J gene TRBJ2-1; 10 bases fit TRBD2. The J segment lost 10 bases and the V segment lost 2 bases, leaving 8 bases of the junction unmatched. CDR1 is SGHDN, CDR2 FVKESK, per germline. CDR3 length: 15 residues. This chain's CDR3 is CASSQTPSGSREQFF. CDR3 coding DNA: TGTGCCAGCAGCCAAACTCCTAGCGGGAGTCGCGAGCAGTTCTTC.

The chain is built from TRBV5-1 and TRBJ2-1, with 13 bases that match TRBD2. Looked up from germline, CDR1 is SGHRS and CDR2 is YFSETQ. The junction had 1 base not matched to a gene; V was cut back by 3 bases and J by 4 bases. The CDR3 is 15 amino acids. The CDR3 nucleotides read TGCGCCAGCAGCTCGACTAGCGGGGGGTACAATGAGCAGTTCTTC. It translates to CASSSTSGGYNEQFF. Full variable domain (rest looked up from reference TRBV5-1 and TRBJ2-1): KAGVTQTPRYLIKTRGQQVTLSCSPISGHRSVSWYQQTPGQGLQFLFEYFSETQRNKGNFPGRFSGRQFSNSRSEMNVSTLELGDSALYLCASSSTSGGYNEQFFGPGTRLTVL.

V and J are TRBV18 and TRBJ1-2, with no clear D. This CDR3 has 12 residues. The germline gives CDR1 KGHSH, CDR2 LQKENI. With 5 bases removed from V and 6 bases from J, the gap between germline ends came to 10 bases. The CDR3 loop reads CASSEGRNGYTF. The CDR3 DNA is TGTGCCAGCTCAGAGGGTCGGAATGGCTACACCTTC.

The chain links TRBV10-3 to TRBJ1-6; D possibly corresponds to TRBD1 (5 bases). This CDR3 region has 13 residues. Germline-derived CDR1 and CDR2 are ENHRY and SYGVKD. V was trimmed by 6 bases and J by 3 bases, leaving 6 bases between them. Here the CDR3 DNA reads TGTGCCATCAGGGACAACTATAATTCACCCCTCCACTTT. This translates into CAIRDNYNSPLHF.

The chain employs TRBV6-5 and TRBJ1-1; 9 bases match TRBD1. The V gene's germline CDR1 is MNHEY and CDR2 SVGAGI. The CDR3 sequence is 15 residues long. J lost 8 bases, V lost 4 bases, and 11 bases had no gene match. The CDR3 DNA is TGTGCCAGCAGTTTCTTCGGGACAGGGTTGGGGGAAGCTTTCTTT. Protein: CASSFFGTGLGEAFF.

The chain links TRBV6-1 to TRBJ2-7; perhaps TRBD2 as D (6 bases). The CDR3 is 15 residues long. Germline V gene lookup returns CDR1 MNHNS and CDR2 SASEGT. V lost 4 bases and J 0 bases, leaving 13 bases between the germline ends. The CDR3 is CASSGLAEGSYEQYF. The DNA of the CDR3 is TGTGCCAGCAGTGGGTTAGCGGAAGGCTCCTACGAGCAGTACTTC.

V is TRBV7-9 and J is TRBJ2-1; a weak D match, TRBD2 (5 bases). The CDR3 has 14 amino acids. Deletions cut 3 bases from V and 2 bases from J, with 8 bases between. Germline V gene data show CDR1 as SEHNR and CDR2 as FQNEAQ (reference sequence). CDR3 region: CASSLMGAYNEQFF. CDR3 DNA sequence: TGTGCCAGCAGCTTGATGGGAGCCTACAATGAGCAGTTCTTC.